The rows below give T cell receptor beta chains drawn from one sample of a study of blood T cell repertoires in COVID-19. Assay used: immunoSEQ multiplex PCR; TCRdb lists only in-frame clones, some missing. The profile shows about 60,000 clones, about 80% of them singletons. Sequences were obtained from peripheral blood. All receptors derive from a man aged 50 to 60 with active or convalescent COVID-19. The CDR3 runs from the conserved cysteine through the conserved F or W. Fields, in order: CDR3 protein, CDR3 DNA, clone size, D gene, J gene, V gene. The D gene is left open where the match is weak. Part of the rows lack a size; the others show once, few, many or a class for expanded clones.

CDR3: CASSQFGALETYGYTF
DNA: TGTGCCAGCAGCCAGTTCGGTGCCCTGGAGACCTATGGCTACACCTTC
size: .
D: .
J: TRBJ1-2
V: TRBV3-1/TRBV3-2

CDR3: CASSQDPSGSGTGELFF
DNA: TGTGCCAGCAGCCAAGACCCGAGCGGGTCGGGCACCGGGGAGCTGTTTTTT
size: .
D: .
J: TRBJ2-2
V: TRBV3-1/TRBV3-2

CDR3: CASSKGQGEAYNEQFF
DNA: TGTGCCAGCAGCAAGGGACAGGGTGAAGCCTACAATGAGCAGTTCTTC
size: .
D: TRBD1
J: TRBJ2-1
V: TRBV13

CDR3: CSVDYRESGYTF
DNA: TGCAGCGTTGACTACAGGGAAAGTGGCTACACCTTC
size: .
D: .
J: TRBJ1-2
V: TRBV29-1

CDR3: CASSFVSGDSEQFF
DNA: TGTGCCAGCAGCTTTGTTTCGGGGGACAGTGAGCAGTTCTTC
size: .
D: .
J: TRBJ2-1
V: TRBV11-3

CDR3: CASSPRWGQAYEQYF
DNA: TGTGCCAGCAGCCCACGGTGGGGGCAAGCCTACGAGCAGTACTTC
size: .
D: .
J: TRBJ2-7
V: TRBV27

CDR3: CASSLVGTSVKNEQFF
DNA: TGTGCCAGCAGCTTAGTAGGGACTAGCGTAAAGAATGAGCAGTTCTTC
size: .
D: TRBD2
J: TRBJ2-1
V: TRBV7-2

CDR3: CASSQGDIRGEQYF
DNA: TGTGCCAGCAGCCAAGGGGACATCCGGGGCGAGCAGTACTTC
size: many
D: .
J: TRBJ2-7
V: TRBV3-1/TRBV3-2

CDR3: CASSLGIQGVYGYTF
DNA: TGTGCCAGCAGCTTAGGAATCCAGGGGGTCTATGGCTACACCTTC
size: few
D: TRBD1
J: TRBJ1-2
V: TRBV7-8

CDR3: CASSESGKNYGYTF
DNA: TGTGCCAGCAGTGAGTCGGGGAAGAACTATGGCTACACCTTC
size: .
D: .
J: TRBJ1-2
V: TRBV6-4

CDR3: CASSQDLRTGGEKLFF
DNA: TGTGCCAGCAGCCAAGATTTACGGACGGGGGGCGAAAAACTGTTTTTT
size: .
D: .
J: TRBJ1-4
V: TRBV4-2

CDR3: CASSTGDYFDEQYF
DNA: TGCGCCAGCAGCACGGGGGACTACTTCGACGAGCAGTACTTC
size: .
D: TRBD2
J: TRBJ2-7
V: TRBV5-1

CDR3: CASRPTGTGVSPLHF
DNA: TGTGCCAGCAGACCTACCGGGACAGGGGTTTCACCCCTCCACTTT
size: .
D: TRBD1
J: TRBJ1-6
V: TRBV6-5

CDR3: CASSVAALQGDTQYF
DNA: TGTGCCAGCAGCGTAGCCGCTCTCCAGGGAGATACGCAGTATTTT
size: .
D: .
J: TRBJ2-3
V: TRBV9

CDR3: CASSTGQVNEKLFF
DNA: TGCGCCAGCAGCACCGGACAGGTTAATGAAAAACTGTTTTTT
size: .
D: TRBD1
J: TRBJ1-4
V: TRBV5-1

CDR3: CASSLSGIYNEQFF
DNA: TGTGCCTCCTCCTTGAGCGGGATCTACAATGAGCAGTTCTTC
size: few
D: TRBD2
J: TRBJ2-1
V: TRBV30

CDR3: CASSLVSGSTNEKLFF
DNA: TGTGCCAGCAGCTTAGTATCGGGTTCGACTAATGAAAAACTGTTTTTT
size: once
D: .
J: TRBJ1-4
V: TRBV7-9

CDR3: CASSFTGTYGYTF
DNA: TGTGCCAGCAGCTTTACAGGTACCTATGGCTACACCTTC
size: .
D: .
J: TRBJ1-2
V: TRBV3-1/TRBV3-2

CDR3: CASSPRQGGKLFF
DNA: TGTGCCAGCAGCCCAAGACAGGGGGGTAAACTGTTTTTT
size: .
D: TRBD1
J: TRBJ1-4
V: TRBV13

CDR3: CASSSEEGVTSDKETQYF
DNA: TGTGCCAGCAGCTCGGAGGAGGGGGTGACTAGCGATAAAGAGACCCAGTACTTC
size: .
D: TRBD2
J: TRBJ2-5
V: TRBV9

CDR3: CASSIYRGLAGNTIYF
DNA: TGTGCCAGTAGTATATACAGGGGCCTCGCTGGAAACACCATATATTTT
size: .
D: TRBD1
J: TRBJ1-3
V: TRBV19

CDR3: CASSPNPGQQYF
DNA: TGTGCCAGCTCACCAAATCCAGGGCAGCAGTACTTC
size: .
D: .
J: TRBJ2-5
V: TRBV18

CDR3: CASSLDSGSFTGELFF
DNA: TGTGCCAGCAGCTTAGATAGCGGGAGTTTCACCGGGGAGCTGTTTTTT
size: .
D: TRBD2
J: TRBJ2-2
V: TRBV7-9

CDR3: CASSEQRSNEKLFF
DNA: TGTGCCAGTAGTGAACAGAGATCTAATGAAAAACTGTTTTTT
size: .
D: .
J: TRBJ1-4
V: TRBV19

CDR3: CAWGTGTGVGNTIYF
DNA: TGTGCCTGGGGCACCGGGACAGGCGTTGGAAACACCATATATTTT
size: .
D: TRBD1
J: TRBJ1-3
V: TRBV30

CDR3: CASSRTGVNEKLFF
DNA: TGTGCCAGTAGTCGGACAGGGGTGAATGAAAAACTGTTTTTT
size: .
D: TRBD1
J: TRBJ1-4
V: TRBV19

CDR3: CAIRQGDEKLFF
DNA: TGTGCCATCCGACAGGGAGATGAAAAACTGTTTTTT
size: .
D: TRBD1
J: TRBJ1-4
V: TRBV10-3

CDR3: CASSQSTGREKLFF
DNA: TGCGCCAGCAGCCAATCGACAGGGAGGGAAAAACTGTTTTTT
size: .
D: TRBD1
J: TRBJ1-4
V: TRBV4-1

CDR3: CASSLRQGASPGTQYF
DNA: TGTGCCAGCAGTTTACGGCAGGGGGCTTCCCCCGGTACGCAGTATTTT
size: .
D: TRBD1
J: TRBJ2-3
V: TRBV28

CDR3: CASSFRKPGANVLTF
DNA: TGTGCCAGCAGCTTCAGGAAGCCTGGGGCCAACGTCCTGACTTTC
size: .
D: .
J: TRBJ2-6
V: TRBV11-2

CDR3: CASSRPTSGRHEQFF
DNA: TGTGCCAGCAGCCGCCCGACTAGCGGGAGGCATGAGCAGTTCTTC
size: .
D: TRBD2
J: TRBJ2-1
V: TRBV7-2

CDR3: CASSGIQGIEPQHF
DNA: TGTGCCAGCAGCGGCATACAGGGAATTGAGCCCCAGCATTTT
size: .
D: .
J: TRBJ1-5
V: TRBV2

CDR3: CASSLDRSSGANVLTF
DNA: TGTGCCAGCAGCCTAGACAGGAGCTCTGGGGCCAACGTCCTGACTTTC
size: .
D: .
J: TRBJ2-6
V: TRBV5-4

CDR3: CASSERRVSQQPQHF
DNA: TGTGCCAGCAGTGAAAGGAGGGTTAGTCAGCAGCCCCAGCATTTT
size: .
D: .
J: TRBJ1-5
V: TRBV6-1

CDR3: CASRPKRDSKSYEQYF
DNA: TGTGCCAGCAGACCCAAACGGGACAGTAAATCCTACGAGCAGTACTTC
size: .
D: TRBD1
J: TRBJ2-7
V: TRBV27

CDR3: CSVKGTFTGELFF
DNA: TGCAGCGTAAAGGGGACTTTCACCGGGGAGCTGTTTTTT
size: .
D: .
J: TRBJ2-2
V: TRBV29-1

CDR3: CASSPPTGTSGSNEQFF
DNA: TGTGCCAGCAGCCCACCCACCGGGACTAGCGGGTCCAATGAGCAGTTCTTC
size: .
D: TRBD2
J: TRBJ2-1
V: TRBV7-3

CDR3: CASSQDSRGPWETQYF
DNA: TGTGCCAGCAGCCAAGATAGTAGGGGCCCTTGGGAGACCCAGTACTTC
size: .
D: .
J: TRBJ2-5
V: TRBV3-1/TRBV3-2

CDR3: CASSKGQGWVGEKLFF
DNA: TGTGCCAGCAGCAAAGGACAGGGGTGGGTGGGCGAAAAACTGTTTTTT
size: .
D: TRBD1
J: TRBJ1-4
V: TRBV11-2

CDR3: CASRDNPLNTEAFF
DNA: TGTGCCAGTCGGGACAATCCCTTGAACACTGAAGCTTTCTTT
size: .
D: .
J: TRBJ1-1
V: TRBV7-2

CDR3: CASSLGGRYGYTF
DNA: TGTGCCAGCAGCTTAGGTGGGCGCTATGGCTACACCTTC
size: .
D: .
J: TRBJ1-2
V: TRBV11-2

CDR3: CASSLSEFTEAFF
DNA: TGTGCCAGCAGCTTATCCGAGTTCACTGAAGCTTTCTTT
size: .
D: .
J: TRBJ1-1
V: TRBV7-6

CDR3: CASSWTGGRASYEQYF
DNA: TGTGCCAGCAGCTGGACCGGTGGCAGGGCCTCCTACGAGCAGTACTTC
size: .
D: .
J: TRBJ2-7
V: TRBV7-2

CDR3: CASSLNFEYEQYF
DNA: TGTGCCAGCAGCTTAAACTTTGAGTACGAGCAGTACTTC
size: .
D: .
J: TRBJ2-7
V: TRBV11-3

CDR3: CASSPSGGSTDTQYF
DNA: TGTGCCAGCAGCCCCTCCGGAGGGAGCACAGATACGCAGTATTTT
size: once
D: .
J: TRBJ2-3
V: TRBV13

CDR3: CASWPSGAGAYEQYF
DNA: TGTGCCAGCTGGCCGAGTGGGGCGGGAGCCTACGAGCAGTACTTC
size: once
D: TRBD2
J: TRBJ2-7
V: TRBV28

CDR3: CASSLGGGTYEQYF
DNA: TGTGCCAGCAGCTTGGGGGGGGGAACCTACGAGCAGTACTTC
size: .
D: TRBD2
J: TRBJ2-7
V: TRBV7-2

CDR3: CASSRKNDRIDNEQFF
DNA: TGTGCCAGCTCAAGGAAGAACGACAGGATCGACAATGAGCAGTTCTTC
size: .
D: .
J: TRBJ2-1
V: TRBV18

CDR3: CASRQGGGYTF
DNA: TGTGCCAGCAGACAGGGCGGCGGCTACACCTTC
size: .
D: .
J: TRBJ1-2
V: TRBV2

CDR3: CAGQGTGQPSYEQYF
DNA: TGTGCCGGGCAGGGGACGGGACAACCTTCCTACGAGCAGTACTTC
size: .
D: .
J: TRBJ2-7
V: TRBV14

CDR3: CASSVLYNSPLHF
DNA: TGTGCCAGCAGTGTCCTGTATAATTCACCCCTCCACTTT
size: .
D: .
J: TRBJ1-6
V: TRBV14

CDR3: CASSRTTPGSYVQPQHF
DNA: TGTGCCAGCAGCCGCACTACCCCTGGAAGTTATGTTCAGCCCCAGCATTTT
size: few
D: .
J: TRBJ1-5
V: TRBV27

CDR3: CASSQDLYTGELFF
DNA: TGTGCCAGCAGCCAAGATCTGTACACCGGGGAGCTGTTTTTT
size: .
D: .
J: TRBJ2-2
V: TRBV3-1/TRBV3-2

CDR3: CASSALAGDDTQYF
DNA: TGTGCCAGCAGTGCACTAGCGGGAGACGATACGCAGTATTTT
size: .
D: TRBD2
J: TRBJ2-3
V: TRBV6-4